The T cell receptor beta chain under discussion was sequenced for a study of post-analysis software for immune sequencing data. Study background: Progressive-relapsing, secondary progressive and relapsing-remitting multiple sclerosis were among the disease courses included.

This clonotype has just a few counts. The antigen is undetermined. Unique molecular identifiers featured in each of the TCR beta cDNA libraries. cDNA molecules numbering roughly 0.5 million came from roughly 1 to 10 million T cells. TCRdb re-called the PCR reads with MiXCR, one entry per CDR3 protein. Of roughly 170,000 distinct CDR3 sequences in the sample, approximately 30% were seen once. Study-wide findings and caveats: By F measure, strong co-clustering occurred among samples prepared in the same batch. Controls significantly exceeded multiple sclerosis patients in normalized Chao1 diversity. Included in a set of about 5 TRBV segments more frequent in patients than controls were TRBV5-6, TRBV5-1 and TRBV20-1.

Trimming removed 2 bases from V and 1 base from J, with 32 bases in between. The CDR3 sequence is 22 residues long. Germline-derived CDR1 and CDR2 are SGHAT and FQNNGV. The V and J genes are TRBV11-2 and TRBJ1-1; D perhaps matches TRBD1 (6 bases). This TCR derives from a girl between 10 and 17 years old with multiple sclerosis. The source material was blood. The CDR3 is CASSLRRSRIEPGTTENTEAFF. CDR3 sequence (DNA): TGTGCCAGCAGCTTAAGGCGATCACGAATCGAGCCCGGGACAACCGAGAACACTGAAGCTTTCTTT.